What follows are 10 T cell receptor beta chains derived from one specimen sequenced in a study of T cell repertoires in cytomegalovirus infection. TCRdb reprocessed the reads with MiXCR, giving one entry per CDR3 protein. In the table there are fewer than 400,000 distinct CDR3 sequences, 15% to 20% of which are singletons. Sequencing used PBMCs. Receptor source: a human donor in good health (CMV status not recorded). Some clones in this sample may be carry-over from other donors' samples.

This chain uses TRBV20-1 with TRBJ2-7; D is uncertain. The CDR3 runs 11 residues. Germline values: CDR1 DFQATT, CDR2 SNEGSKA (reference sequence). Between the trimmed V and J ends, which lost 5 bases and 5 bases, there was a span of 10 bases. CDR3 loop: CSALWNHEQYF. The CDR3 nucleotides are TGCAGTGCTCTTTGGAACCACGAGCAGTACTTC.

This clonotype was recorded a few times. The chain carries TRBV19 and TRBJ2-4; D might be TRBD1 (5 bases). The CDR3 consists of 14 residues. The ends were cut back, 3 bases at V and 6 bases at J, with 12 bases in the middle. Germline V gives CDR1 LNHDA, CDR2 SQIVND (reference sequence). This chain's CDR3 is CASSIQGRANIQYF. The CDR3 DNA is TGTGCCAGTAGTATTCAGGGTCGGGCAAACATTCAGTACTTC.

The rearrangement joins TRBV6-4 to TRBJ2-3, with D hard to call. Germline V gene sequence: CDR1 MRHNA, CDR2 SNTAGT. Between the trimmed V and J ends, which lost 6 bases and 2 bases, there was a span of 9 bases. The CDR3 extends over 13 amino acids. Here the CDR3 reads CASSPEITDTQYF. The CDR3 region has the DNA TGTGCCAGCAGCCCCGAAATCACAGATACGCAGTATTTT.

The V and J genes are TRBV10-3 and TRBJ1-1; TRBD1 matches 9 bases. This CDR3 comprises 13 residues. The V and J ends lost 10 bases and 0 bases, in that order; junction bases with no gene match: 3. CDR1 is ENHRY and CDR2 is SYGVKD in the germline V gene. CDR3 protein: CATGQGMNTEAFF. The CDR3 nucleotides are TGTGCCACCGGACAGGGGATGAACACTGAAGCTTTCTTT.

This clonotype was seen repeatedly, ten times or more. The CDR3 DNA follows: TGTGCCAGCAGCTTAGGCCGAGAATACGAGCAGTACTTC. Amino acid sequence: CASSLGREYEQYF. This chain joins TRBV7-2 and TRBJ2-7; no clear D gene. Trimming removed 1 base from V and 4 bases from J, with 8 bases in between. This CDR3 region has 13 residues. CDR1 SGHTA and CDR2 FQGNSA come from the germline V gene.

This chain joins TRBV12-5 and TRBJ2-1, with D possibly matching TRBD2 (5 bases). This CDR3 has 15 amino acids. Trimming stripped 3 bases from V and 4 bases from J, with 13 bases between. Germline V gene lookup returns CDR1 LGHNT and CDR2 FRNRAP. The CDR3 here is CASGFSWSGYNEQFF. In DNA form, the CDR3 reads TGTGCTAGTGGTTTTAGTTGGAGCGGATACAATGAGCAGTTCTTC. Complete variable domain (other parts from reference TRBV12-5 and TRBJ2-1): DARVTQTPRHKVTEMGQEVTMRCQPILGHNTVFWYRQTMMQGLELLAYFRNRAPLDDSGMPKDRFSAEMPDATLATLKIQPSEPRDSAVYFCASGFSWSGYNEQFFGPGTRLTVL.

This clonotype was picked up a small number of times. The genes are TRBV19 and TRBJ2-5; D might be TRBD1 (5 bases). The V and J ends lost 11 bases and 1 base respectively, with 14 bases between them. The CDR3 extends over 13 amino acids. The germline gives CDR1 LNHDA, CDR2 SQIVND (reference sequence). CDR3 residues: CASSKGPQETQYF. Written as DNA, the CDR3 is TGTGCCTCCTCCAAGGGGCCCCAAGAGACCCAGTACTTC. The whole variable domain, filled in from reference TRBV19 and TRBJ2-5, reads DGGITQSPKYLFRKEGQNVTLSCEQNLNHDAMYWYRQDPGQGLRLIYYSQIVNDFQKGDIAEGYSVSREKKESFPLTVTSAQKNPTAFYLCASSKGPQETQYFGPGTRLLVL.

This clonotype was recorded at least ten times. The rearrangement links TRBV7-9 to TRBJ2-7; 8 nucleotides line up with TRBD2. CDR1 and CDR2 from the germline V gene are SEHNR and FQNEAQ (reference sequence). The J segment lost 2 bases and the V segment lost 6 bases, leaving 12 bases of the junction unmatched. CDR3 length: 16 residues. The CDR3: CASSRGLAGIPYEQYF. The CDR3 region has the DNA TGTGCCAGCAGTCGTGGGCTAGCGGGTATTCCCTACGAGCAGTACTTC.

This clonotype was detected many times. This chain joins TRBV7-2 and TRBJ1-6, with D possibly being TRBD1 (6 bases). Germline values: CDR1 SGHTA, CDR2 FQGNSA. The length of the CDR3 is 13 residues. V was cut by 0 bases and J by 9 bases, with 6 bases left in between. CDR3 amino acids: CASSLAQGSPLHF. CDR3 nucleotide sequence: TGTGCCAGCAGCTTAGCACAGGGTTCACCCCTCCACTTT. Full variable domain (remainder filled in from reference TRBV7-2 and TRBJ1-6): GAGVSQSPSNKVTEKGKDVELRCDPISGHTALYWYRQSLGQGLEFLIYFQGNSAPDKSGLPSDRFSAERTGGSVSTLTIQRTQQEDSAVYLCASSLAQGSPLHFGNGTRLTVT.

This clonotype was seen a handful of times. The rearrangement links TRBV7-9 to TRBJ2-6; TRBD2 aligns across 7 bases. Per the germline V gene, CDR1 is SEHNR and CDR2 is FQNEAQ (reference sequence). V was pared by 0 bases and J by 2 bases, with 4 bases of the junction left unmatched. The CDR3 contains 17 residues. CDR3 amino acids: CASSLAGGSPGANVLTF. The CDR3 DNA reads TGTGCCAGCAGCTTAGCGGGGGGGAGCCCTGGGGCCAACGTCCTGACTTTC.